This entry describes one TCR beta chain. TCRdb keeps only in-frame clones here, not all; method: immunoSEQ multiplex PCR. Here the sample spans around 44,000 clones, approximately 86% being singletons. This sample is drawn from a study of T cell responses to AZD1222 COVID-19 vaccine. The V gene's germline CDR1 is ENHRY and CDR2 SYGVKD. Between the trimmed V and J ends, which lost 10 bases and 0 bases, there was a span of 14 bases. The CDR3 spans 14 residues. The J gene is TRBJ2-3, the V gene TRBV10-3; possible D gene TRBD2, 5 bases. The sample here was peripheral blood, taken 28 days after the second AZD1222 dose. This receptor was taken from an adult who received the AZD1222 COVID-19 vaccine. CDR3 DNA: TGTGCCAGCATCCCCGGACTTAGCACAGATACGCAGTATTTT. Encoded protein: CASIPGLSTDTQYF.